This T cell receptor beta chain was documented in a study of T-cell reconstitution after alpha-beta-depleted transplantation in children. The study, taken as a whole, reports: Among T cells one year after transplant, newly produced cells accounted for most counts and diversity. Several hundred rapidly expanded clones from non-depleted graft cells reportedly supplied alpha-beta T cells about two months post-transplant.

V lost 5 bases to trimming and J lost 1 base; unmatched junction nucleotides: 8. This CDR3 contains 16 residues. Germline CDR1 reads MDHEN; CDR2 reads SYDVKM. As concerns this clonotype: Its target is not known.

Preparation of the TCRbeta library was carried out with unique molecular identifiers. A single record per CDR3 protein comes from TCRdb applying MiXCR to the PCR reads. The repertoire has 350,000 to 500,000 distinct CDR3 sequences, around two fifths of them found once; the top ten carry 27%. The rearrangement uses TRBV28 and TRBJ2-5; 9 bases fit TRBD1. This TCR was recovered from a girl aged 2-10 years with aplastic anemia, due to receive a stem cell transplant. Here the sequenced sample was PBMCs, taken before TCRalphabeta/CD19-depleted stem cell transplant. The CDR3 DNA reads TGTGCCAGCAGTCAGACCCCGGGACAGGGCCAAGAGACCCAGTACTTC. Protein sequence: CASSQTPGQGQETQYF.